These 7 T cell receptor beta chains share one sample of origin, sequenced in a study of siplizumab effects on memory and regulatory T cells (dated by TCRdb to between 2019 and 2020). No antigens are known for them. Mixed lymphocyte reaction cells were cocultured at 37°C for more than five days. Libraries were constructed by the immunoSEQ multiplex PCR assay. TCRdb took over this immuneACCESS table, retaining in-frame rearrangements with V and J assigned. Such tables are incomplete; in checked studies, under half of the missing clones stem from an unresolved V gene, and the remainder is unexplained. The sample yields 13,000 or so clones; around 40% were counted once. Roughly a tenth of the sample is in the top ten clones. Sequencing was performed on CFSE-low (dividing) CD8+ T cells sorted from an allogeneic mixed lymphocyte reaction. The receptors originated from a human donor in good health; the cells came from an allogeneic mixed lymphocyte reaction.

In this sample, this clone turned up a few times. This chain joins TRBV30 and TRBJ2-2; D not resolved. The V gene lost 5 bases and the J gene lost 4 bases, with 11 bases spanning the gap. The CDR3 extends over 13 amino acids. Germline CDR1 is GTSNPN and CDR2 is SVGIG (reference sequence). Here the CDR3 reads CAWAPVGTGELFF. DNA of the CDR3: TGTGCCTGGGCCCCAGTTGGCACCGGGGAGCTGTTTTTT.

In its sample, this clone was seen a few times. V gene TRBV19 combines with J gene TRBJ1-4; possible D gene TRBD1, 6 bases. This CDR3 has 16 residues. Germline CDR1 is LNHDA and CDR2 is SQIVND (reference sequence). V lost 5 bases, J lost 7 bases, and 20 bases lay in between. The CDR3 DNA is TGTGCCAGTAGTTCCAGGACAGACCCAGGAGGTGAAAAACTGTTTTTT. The encoded protein is CASSSRTDPGGEKLFF.

This clone is termed medium-sized. The sample contains more than one DNA sequence encoding this CDR3. The V call is TRBV29-1, the J call TRBJ1-1; D uncertain. Trimming left V 1 base short and J 6 bases short, with 12 bases between. The CDR3 spans 13 residues. Germline loops: CDR1 SQVTM, CDR2 ANQGSEA. The DNA of the CDR3 is TGCAGCGTTGAAGGCTTCAACTCCCCTGAAGCTTTCTTT. This sequence encodes CSVEGFNSPEAFF.

The chain employs TRBV4-1 and TRBJ2-1; D unclear. The CDR3 loop spans 14 amino acids. Trimming shortened V by 4 bases and J by 2 bases, and 9 bases separated the two germline ends. Germline CDR1 MGHRA, CDR2 YSYEKL. The CDR3 nucleotides read TGCGCCAGCAGCCCTACGGTCGCCTACAATGAGCAGTTCTTC. Its protein is CASSPTVAYNEQFF.

The chain carries TRBV6-6 and TRBJ2-7; D uncertain. The ends were cut back, 8 bases at V and 4 bases at J, with 9 bases in the middle. The CDR3 runs to 11 residues. Per germline, CDR1 MNHNY and CDR2 SVGAGI (reference sequence). The CDR3 loop is CASLWGYEQYF. The CDR3 nucleotides read TGTGCCAGCCTTTGGGGATACGAGCAGTACTTC.

This clone was observed a handful of times. The chain carries TRBV30 and TRBJ2-7; D might be TRBD2 (6 bases). V gave up 0 bases and J gave up 0 bases, with 12 bases separating them. Germline lookup yields CDR1 GTSNPN and CDR2 SVGIG (reference sequence). This CDR3 spans 15 amino acids. Here the CDR3 reads CAWSVWGVLSYEQYF. As DNA, the CDR3 is TGTGCCTGGAGTGTATGGGGGGTACTCTCCTACGAGCAGTACTTC.

The V gene is TRBV2, the J gene TRBJ2-5; D might be TRBD2 (6 bases). The tail of the sequence fits TRBJ2-7 better, so the J call may be wrong. CDR1 SNHLY and CDR2 FYNNEI come from the germline V gene. The CDR3 spans 12 residues. CDR3 region: CASSVIADEQYF. Written as DNA, the CDR3 is TGTGCCAGCAGTGTTATAGCGGACGAGCAGTACTTC.